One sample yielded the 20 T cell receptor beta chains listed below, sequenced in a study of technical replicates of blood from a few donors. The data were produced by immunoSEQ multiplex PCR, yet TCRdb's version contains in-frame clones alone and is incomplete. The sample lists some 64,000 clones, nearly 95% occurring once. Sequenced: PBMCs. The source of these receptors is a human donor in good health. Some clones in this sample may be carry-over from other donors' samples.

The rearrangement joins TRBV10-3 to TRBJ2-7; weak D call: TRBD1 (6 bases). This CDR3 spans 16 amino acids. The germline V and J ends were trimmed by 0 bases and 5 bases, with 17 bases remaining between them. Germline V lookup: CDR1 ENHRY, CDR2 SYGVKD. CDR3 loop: CAISESGADSADEQYF. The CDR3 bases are TGTGCCATCAGTGAGTCGGGGGCAGATAGTGCGGACGAGCAGTACTTC.

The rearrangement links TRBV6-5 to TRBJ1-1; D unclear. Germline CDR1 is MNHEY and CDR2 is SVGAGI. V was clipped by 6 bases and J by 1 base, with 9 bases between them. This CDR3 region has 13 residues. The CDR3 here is CASSRSGNTEAFF. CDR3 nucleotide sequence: TGTGCCAGCAGCCGGTCAGGGAACACTGAAGCTTTCTTT.

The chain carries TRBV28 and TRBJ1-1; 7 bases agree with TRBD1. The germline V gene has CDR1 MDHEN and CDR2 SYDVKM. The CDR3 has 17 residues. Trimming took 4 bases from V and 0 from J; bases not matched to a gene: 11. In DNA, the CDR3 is TGTGCCAGCAGTTCGACAGGGCGAGGACGGCTGAACACTGAAGCTTTCTTT. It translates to CASSSTGRGRLNTEAFF.

CDR3 residues: CASSESNTYEQYF. CDR3 bases: TGCGCCAGCAGTGAGTCGAACACCTACGAGCAGTACTTC. The chain links TRBV10-2 to TRBJ2-7, with D uncertain. Between the trimmed V and J ends, which lost 0 bases and 2 bases, there was a span of 5 bases. CDR3 length equals 13 residues. CDR1 is WSHSY, CDR2 SAAADI, per germline.

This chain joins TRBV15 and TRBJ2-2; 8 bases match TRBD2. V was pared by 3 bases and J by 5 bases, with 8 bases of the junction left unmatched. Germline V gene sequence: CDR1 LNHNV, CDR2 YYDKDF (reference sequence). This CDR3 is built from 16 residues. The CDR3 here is CATSRAGGARTGELFF. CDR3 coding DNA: TGTGCCACCAGCAGGGCCGGGGGGGCCCGAACCGGGGAGCTGTTTTTT.

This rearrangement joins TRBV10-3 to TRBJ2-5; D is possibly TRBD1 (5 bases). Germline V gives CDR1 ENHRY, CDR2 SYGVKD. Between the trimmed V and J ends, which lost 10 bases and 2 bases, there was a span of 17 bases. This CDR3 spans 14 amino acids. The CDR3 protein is CATTGGQGQETQYF. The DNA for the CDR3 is TGTGCCACTACGGGCGGTCAGGGTCAAGAGACCCAGTACTTC.

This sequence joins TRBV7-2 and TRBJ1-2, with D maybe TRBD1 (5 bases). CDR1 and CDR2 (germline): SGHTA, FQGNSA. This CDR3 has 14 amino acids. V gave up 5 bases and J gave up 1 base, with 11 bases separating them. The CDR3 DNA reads TGTGCCAGCAGCCTAGGGGCGGGTAACTATGGCTACACCTTC. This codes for CASSLGAGNYGYTF.

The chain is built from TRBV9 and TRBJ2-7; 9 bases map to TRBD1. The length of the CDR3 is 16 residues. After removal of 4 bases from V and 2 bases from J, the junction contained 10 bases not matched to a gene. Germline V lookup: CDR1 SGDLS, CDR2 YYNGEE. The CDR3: CASSPRWGTGPYEQYF. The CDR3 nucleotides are TGTGCCAGCAGCCCCAGGTGGGGGACAGGGCCCTACGAGCAGTACTTC.

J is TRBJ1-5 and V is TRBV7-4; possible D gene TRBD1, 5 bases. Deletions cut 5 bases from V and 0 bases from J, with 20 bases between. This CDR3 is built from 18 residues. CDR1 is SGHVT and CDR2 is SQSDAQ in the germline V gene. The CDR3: CASSPIGGKNDSNQPQHF. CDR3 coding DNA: TGTGCCAGCAGCCCGATCGGGGGGAAAAACGATAGCAATCAGCCCCAGCATTTT.

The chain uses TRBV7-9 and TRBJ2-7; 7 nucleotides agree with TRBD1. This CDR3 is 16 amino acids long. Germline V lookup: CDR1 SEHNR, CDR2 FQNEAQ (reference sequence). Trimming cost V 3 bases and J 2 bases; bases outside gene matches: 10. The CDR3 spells CASSLAGQVGAYEQYF. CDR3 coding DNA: TGTGCCAGCAGCTTGGCCGGACAGGTTGGGGCCTACGAGCAGTACTTC.

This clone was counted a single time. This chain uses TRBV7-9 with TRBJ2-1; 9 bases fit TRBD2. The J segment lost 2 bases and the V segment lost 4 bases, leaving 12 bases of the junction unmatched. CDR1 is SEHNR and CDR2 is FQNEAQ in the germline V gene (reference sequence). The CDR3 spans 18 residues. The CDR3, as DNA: TGTGCCAGCAGCTCCCAGGGAGGGCTAGCGGGGACCTACAATGAGCAGTTCTTC. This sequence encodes CASSSQGGLAGTYNEQFF.

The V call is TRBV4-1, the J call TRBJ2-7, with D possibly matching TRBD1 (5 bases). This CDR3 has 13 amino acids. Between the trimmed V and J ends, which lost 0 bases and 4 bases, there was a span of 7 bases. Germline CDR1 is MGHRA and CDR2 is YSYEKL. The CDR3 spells CASSQDRDYEQYF. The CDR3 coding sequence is TGCGCCAGCAGCCAAGACAGGGATTACGAGCAGTACTTC.

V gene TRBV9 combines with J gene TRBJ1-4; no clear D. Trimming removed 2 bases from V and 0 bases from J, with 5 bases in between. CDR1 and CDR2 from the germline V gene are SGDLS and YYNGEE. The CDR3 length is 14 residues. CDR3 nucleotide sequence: TGTGCCAGCAGCGTTACAGCAACTAATGAAAAACTGTTTTTT. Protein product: CASSVTATNEKLFF.

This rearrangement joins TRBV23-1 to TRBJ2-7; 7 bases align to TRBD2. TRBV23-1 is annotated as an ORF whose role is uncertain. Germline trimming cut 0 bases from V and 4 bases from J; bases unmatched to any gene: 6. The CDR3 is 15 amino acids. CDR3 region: CASSQSGGVTYEQYF. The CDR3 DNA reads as TGCGCCAGCAGTCAATCTGGGGGGGTTACGTACGAGCAGTACTTC.

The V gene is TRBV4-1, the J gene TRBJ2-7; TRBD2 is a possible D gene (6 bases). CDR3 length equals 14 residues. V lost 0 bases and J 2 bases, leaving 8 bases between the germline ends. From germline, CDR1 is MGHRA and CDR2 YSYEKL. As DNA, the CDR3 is TGCGCCAGCAGCCAAGAAGGCGGGACCTACGAGCAGTACTTC. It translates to CASSQEGGTYEQYF.

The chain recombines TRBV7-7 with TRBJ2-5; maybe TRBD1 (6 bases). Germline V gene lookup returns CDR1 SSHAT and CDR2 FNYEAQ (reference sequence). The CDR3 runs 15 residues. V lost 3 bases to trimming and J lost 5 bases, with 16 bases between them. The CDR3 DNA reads TGTGCCAGCAGCTTTTCACAGGGTAATCAGGAGACCCAGTACTTC. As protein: CASSFSQGNQETQYF.

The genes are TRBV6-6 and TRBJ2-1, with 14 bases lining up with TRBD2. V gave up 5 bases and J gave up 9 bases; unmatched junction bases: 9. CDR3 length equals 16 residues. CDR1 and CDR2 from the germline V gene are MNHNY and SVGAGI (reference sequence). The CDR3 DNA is TGTGCCAGCAGTGCCTCGACTAGCGGGGGGGGAGGTGAGCAGTTCTTC. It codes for CASSASTSGGGGEQFF.

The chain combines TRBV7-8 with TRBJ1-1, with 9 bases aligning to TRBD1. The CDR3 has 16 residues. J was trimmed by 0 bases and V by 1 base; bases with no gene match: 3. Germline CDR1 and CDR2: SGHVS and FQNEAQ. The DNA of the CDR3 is TGTGCCAGCAGCTTAGAACAGGGGGCTATGAACACTGAAGCTTTCTTT. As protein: CASSLEQGAMNTEAFF.

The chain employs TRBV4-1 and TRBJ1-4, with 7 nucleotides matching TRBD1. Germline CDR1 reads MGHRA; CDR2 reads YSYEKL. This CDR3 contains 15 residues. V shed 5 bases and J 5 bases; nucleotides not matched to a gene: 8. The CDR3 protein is CASSTQGGGNEKLFF. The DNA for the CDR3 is TGCGCCAGCAGCACTCAAGGGGGCGGGAATGAAAAACTGTTTTTT.

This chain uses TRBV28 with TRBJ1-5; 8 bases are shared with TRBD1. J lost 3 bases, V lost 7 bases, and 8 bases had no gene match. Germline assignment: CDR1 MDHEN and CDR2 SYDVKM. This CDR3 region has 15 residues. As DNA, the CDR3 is TGTGCCAGCAAGGACAGGGAGCGAGTCAATCAGCCCCAGCATTTT. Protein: CASKDRERVNQPQHF.